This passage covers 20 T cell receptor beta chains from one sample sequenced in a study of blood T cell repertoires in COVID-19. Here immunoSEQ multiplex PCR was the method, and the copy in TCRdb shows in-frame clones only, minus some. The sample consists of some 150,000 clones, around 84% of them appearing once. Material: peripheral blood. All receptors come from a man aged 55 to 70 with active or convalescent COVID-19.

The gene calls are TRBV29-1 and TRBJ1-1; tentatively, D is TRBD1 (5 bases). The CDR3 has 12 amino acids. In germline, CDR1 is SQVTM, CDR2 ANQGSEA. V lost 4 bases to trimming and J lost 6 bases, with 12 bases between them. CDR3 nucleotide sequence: TGCAGCGTTGTAAGGGGTGGATCTGAAGCTTTCTTT. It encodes CSVVRGGSEAFF. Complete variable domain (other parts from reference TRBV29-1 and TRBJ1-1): SAVISQKPSRDICQRGTSLTIQCQVDSQVTMMFWYRQQPGQSLTLIATANQGSEATYESGFVIDKFPISRPNLTFSTLTVSNMSPEDSSIYLCSVVRGGSEAFFGQGTRLTVV.

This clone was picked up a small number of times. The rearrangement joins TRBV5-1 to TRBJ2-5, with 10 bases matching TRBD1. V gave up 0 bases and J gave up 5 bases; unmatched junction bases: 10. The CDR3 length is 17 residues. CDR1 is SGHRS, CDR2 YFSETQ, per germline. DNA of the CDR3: TGCGCCAGCAGCTTGGGGATGTCGCGGACAGGGGGTGAGACCCAGTACTTC. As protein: CASSLGMSRTGGETQYF.

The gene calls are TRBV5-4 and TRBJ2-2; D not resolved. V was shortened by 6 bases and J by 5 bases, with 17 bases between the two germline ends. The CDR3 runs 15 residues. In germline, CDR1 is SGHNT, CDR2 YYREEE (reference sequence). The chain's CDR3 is CASTNDRRRTGELFF. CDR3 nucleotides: TGTGCCAGCACCAACGATCGGCGGCGAACCGGGGAGCTGTTTTTT.

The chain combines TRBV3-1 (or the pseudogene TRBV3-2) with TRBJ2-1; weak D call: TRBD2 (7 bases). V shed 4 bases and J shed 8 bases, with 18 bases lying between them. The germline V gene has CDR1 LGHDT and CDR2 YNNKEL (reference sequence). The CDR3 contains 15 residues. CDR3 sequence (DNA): TGTGCCAGCAGCCTGGGGGGGGCGCGGATAGATGAGCAGTTCTTC. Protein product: CASSLGGARIDEQFF.

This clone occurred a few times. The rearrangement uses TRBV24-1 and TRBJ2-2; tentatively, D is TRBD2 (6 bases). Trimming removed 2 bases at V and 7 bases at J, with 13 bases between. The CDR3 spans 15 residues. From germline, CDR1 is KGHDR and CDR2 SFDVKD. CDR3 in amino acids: CATSDWDSRNGELFF. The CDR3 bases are TGTGCCACCAGTGATTGGGACTCCCGTAACGGGGAGCTGTTTTTT.

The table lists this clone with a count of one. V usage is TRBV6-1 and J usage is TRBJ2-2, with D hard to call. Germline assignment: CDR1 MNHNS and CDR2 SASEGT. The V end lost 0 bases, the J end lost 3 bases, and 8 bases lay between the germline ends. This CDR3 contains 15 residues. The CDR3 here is CASSEARLHTGELFF. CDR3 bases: TGTGCCAGCAGTGAAGCGCGATTACACACCGGGGAGCTGTTTTTT.

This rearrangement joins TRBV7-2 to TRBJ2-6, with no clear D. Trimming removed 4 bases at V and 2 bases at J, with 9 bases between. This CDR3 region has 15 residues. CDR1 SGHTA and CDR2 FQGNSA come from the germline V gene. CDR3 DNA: TGTGCCAGCAGCTCTCACCAGGCTGGGGCCAACGTCCTGACTTTC. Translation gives CASSSHQAGANVLTF.

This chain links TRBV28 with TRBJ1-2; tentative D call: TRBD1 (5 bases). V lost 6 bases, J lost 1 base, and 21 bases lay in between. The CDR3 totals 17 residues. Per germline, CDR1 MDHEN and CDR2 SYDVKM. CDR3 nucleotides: TGTGCCAGCAGCTTTGGTAGGGGCACCTATTTTAACTATGGCTACACCTTC. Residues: CASSFGRGTYFNYGYTF.

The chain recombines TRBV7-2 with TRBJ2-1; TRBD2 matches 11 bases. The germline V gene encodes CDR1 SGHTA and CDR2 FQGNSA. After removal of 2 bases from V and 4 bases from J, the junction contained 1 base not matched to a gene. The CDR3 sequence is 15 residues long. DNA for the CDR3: TGTGCCAGCAGCTTATTAGCGGGAGGGTACAATGAGCAGTTCTTC. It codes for CASSLLAGGYNEQFF.

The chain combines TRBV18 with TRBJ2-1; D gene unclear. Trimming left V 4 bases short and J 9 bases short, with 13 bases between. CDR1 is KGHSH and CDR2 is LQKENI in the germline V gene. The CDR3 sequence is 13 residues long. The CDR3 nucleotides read TGTGCCAGCTCACAATCACCTAGGTCTGAGCAGTTCTTC. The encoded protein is CASSQSPRSEQFF.

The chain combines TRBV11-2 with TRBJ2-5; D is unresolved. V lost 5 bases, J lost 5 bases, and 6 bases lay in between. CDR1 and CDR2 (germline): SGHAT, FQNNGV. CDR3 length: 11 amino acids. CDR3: CASSVRETQYF. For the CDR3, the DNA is TGTGCCAGCAGCGTGCGGGAGACCCAGTACTTC.

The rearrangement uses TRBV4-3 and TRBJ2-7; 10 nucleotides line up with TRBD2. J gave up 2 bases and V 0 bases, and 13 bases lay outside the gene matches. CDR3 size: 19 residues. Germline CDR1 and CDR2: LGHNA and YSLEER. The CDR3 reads CASSQDGTRGLAQTYEQYF. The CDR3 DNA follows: TGCGCCAGCAGCCAAGACGGGACCCGGGGACTAGCGCAAACCTACGAGCAGTACTTC.

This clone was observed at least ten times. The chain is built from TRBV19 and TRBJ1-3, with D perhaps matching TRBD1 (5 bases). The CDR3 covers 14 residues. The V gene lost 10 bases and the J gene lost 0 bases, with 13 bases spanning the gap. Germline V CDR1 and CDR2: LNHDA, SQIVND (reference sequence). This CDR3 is CATNRGGSGNTIYF. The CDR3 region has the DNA TGTGCCACCAATCGCGGGGGCTCTGGAAACACCATATATTTT.

The CDR3 nucleotides read TGTGCCAGCAGCTTAACAAGCACAGATACGCAGTATTTT. Amino acid sequence: CASSLTSTDTQYF. V and J are TRBV5-4 and TRBJ2-3; D is unclear. In germline, CDR1 is SGHNT, CDR2 YYREEE (reference sequence). There are 13 residues in the CDR3. The V end lost 2 bases, the J end lost 0 bases, and 4 bases lay between the germline ends.

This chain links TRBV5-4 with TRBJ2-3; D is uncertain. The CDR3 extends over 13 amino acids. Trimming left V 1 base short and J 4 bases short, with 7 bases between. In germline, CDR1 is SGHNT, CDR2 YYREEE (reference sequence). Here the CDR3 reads CASSLIRADTQYF. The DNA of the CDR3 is TGTGCCAGCAGCTTGATTCGGGCAGATACGCAGTATTTT.

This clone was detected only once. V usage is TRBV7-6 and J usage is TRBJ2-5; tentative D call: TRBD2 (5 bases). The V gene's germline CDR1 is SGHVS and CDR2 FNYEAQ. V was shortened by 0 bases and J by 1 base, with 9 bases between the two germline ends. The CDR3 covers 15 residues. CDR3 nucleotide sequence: TGTGCCAGCAGCTTAGCGCGGGCACCCCAAGAGACCCAGTACTTC. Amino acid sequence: CASSLARAPQETQYF. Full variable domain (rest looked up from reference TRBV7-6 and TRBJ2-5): GAGVSQSPRYKVTKRGQDVALRCDPISGHVSLYWYRQALGQGPEFLTYFNYEAQQDKSGLPNDRFSAERPEGSISTLTIQRTEQRDSAMYRCASSLARAPQETQYFGPGTRLLVL.

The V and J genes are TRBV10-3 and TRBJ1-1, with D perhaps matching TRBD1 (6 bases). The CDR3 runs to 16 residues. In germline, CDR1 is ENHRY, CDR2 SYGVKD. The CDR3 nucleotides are TGTGCTTCAGGGGAGGGTTCGGCGGGAGAAAACACTGAAGCTTTCTTT. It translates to CASGEGSAGENTEAFF.

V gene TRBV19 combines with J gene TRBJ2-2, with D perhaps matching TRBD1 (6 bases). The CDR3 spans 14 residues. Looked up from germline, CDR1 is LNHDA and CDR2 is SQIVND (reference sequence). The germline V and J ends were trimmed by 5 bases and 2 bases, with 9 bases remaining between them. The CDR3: CASSPGHNTGELFF. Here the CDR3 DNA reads TGTGCCAGTAGTCCGGGACATAACACCGGGGAGCTGTTTTTT.

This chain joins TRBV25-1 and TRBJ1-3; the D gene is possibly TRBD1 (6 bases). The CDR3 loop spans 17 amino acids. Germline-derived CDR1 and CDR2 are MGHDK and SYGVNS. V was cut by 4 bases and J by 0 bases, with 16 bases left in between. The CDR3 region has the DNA TGTGCCAGCAGTGGCCTTGACAGGTCCTACTCTGGAAACACCATATATTTT. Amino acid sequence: CASSGLDRSYSGNTIYF.

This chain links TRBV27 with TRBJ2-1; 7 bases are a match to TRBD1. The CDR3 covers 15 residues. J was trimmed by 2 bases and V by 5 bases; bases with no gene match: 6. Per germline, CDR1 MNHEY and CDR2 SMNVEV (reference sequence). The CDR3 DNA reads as TGTGCCAGCAGTCCCAGGGGGACCACCTACAATGAGCAGTTCTTC. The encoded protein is CASSPRGTTYNEQFF.